This is a list of T cell receptor beta chains from one sample in a study of blood T cell repertoires in COVID-19. Sequencing used immunoSEQ multiplex PCR; TCRdb keeps in-frame clones, though not all of them. The table shows about 400,000 clones, with roughly 86% occurring only once. Sequenced: PBMCs or T cells enriched from blood (not recorded which). The receptors here all came from a woman aged 40 to 50 with acute COVID-19. Each CDR3 is given with its conserved first and last residue. Each record gives: J gene, V gene, D gene, CDR3 DNA, CDR3 protein. The D gene is left open where the match is weak.

>TRBJ2-5|TRBV30|NA
TGTGCCTGGAGTGTTTTGGGGGCCTTAGAGACCCAGTACTTC
CAWSVLGALETQYF
>TRBJ1-4|TRBV3-1/TRBV3-2|NA
TGTGCCAGCAGCCAAGGCAGGGGTCACGGTGAAAAACTGTTTTTT
CASSQGRGHGEKLFF
>TRBJ2-2|TRBV7-7|NA
TGTGCCAGCAGCTTAAATGCGGCCGGGGAGCTGTTTTTT
CASSLNAAGELFF
>TRBJ2-7|TRBV3-1/TRBV3-2|TRBD1
TGTGCCAGCAGCCCGGGCTTGGGACAGGGAGAGTACTTC
CASSPGLGQGEYF
>TRBJ1-2|TRBV7-2|NA
TGTGCCAGCAGCCCGGACAAGAACTATGGCTACACCTTC
CASSPDKNYGYTF
>TRBJ2-3|TRBV6-1|NA
TGTGCCAGCAGTGAAAAGGGCCCGGAACTAGGGAATACGCAGTATTTT
CASSEKGPELGNTQYF
>TRBJ1-2|TRBV7-9|NA
TGTGCGGCCGGACAATCTAACTATGGCTACACCTTC
CAAGQSNYGYTF
>TRBJ1-2|TRBV6-5|TRBD1
TGTGCCACCTCAACGGACAGGGGGAACTATGGCTACACCTTC
CATSTDRGNYGYTF
>TRBJ2-7|TRBV6-2/TRBV6-3|TRBD1
TGTGCCAGCAGCCGGGACAGAAGCTACGAGCAGTACTTC
CASSRDRSYEQYF
>TRBJ1-1|TRBV7-9|NA
TGTGCCAGCAGTTCCCAGGGATACACTGAAGCTTTCTTT
CASSSQGYTEAFF
>TRBJ2-5|TRBV2|TRBD2
TGTGCCAGCAGTGAGGCTGGGGGGACTAAGGAGACCCAGTACTTC
CASSEAGGTKETQYF